The clone carrying this T cell receptor (beta chain) was recorded only once. These data belong to a study of blood T cell repertoires in COVID-19. About the research overall: Acute and convalescent COVID-19 specimens originated in the United States, Italy and Spain. T cells, B-cell-depleted T cells, or PBMCs supplied cDNA or gDNA.

Profiled with immunoSEQ multiplex PCR; TCRdb holds only in-frame clones, not every one. This sample has tens of thousands of clones, with about 85% found just once. Trimming pared 10 bases from V and 3 bases from J, leaving 18 bases between. The CDR3 has 14 residues. CDR1 is SGHDT, CDR2 YYEEEE, per germline. The sequencing sample was made of peripheral blood. V usage is TRBV5-6 and J usage is TRBJ2-3; TRBD2 might be the D (6 bases). This sequence originates from a human donor in a cohort sampled during active COVID-19. Written as DNA, the CDR3 is TGTGCCGCTACAACTCGGGGGAAAACAGATACGCAGTATTTT. This gives the protein CAATTRGKTDTQYF.